Each of the 12 T cell receptor beta chains below was sequenced from the same sample in a study of T cell clones after liver transplantation. Data came from immunoSEQ multiplex PCR; TCRdb stores just in-frame clones and leaves some out. This table holds 70,000 or so clones, under 95% found once. This specimen was CD4+ T cells from blood, taken before liver transplant. All receptors come from a human donor who received a liver transplant.

V usage is TRBV5-1 and J usage is TRBJ2-5; weak D call: TRBD2 (5 bases). Germline assignment: CDR1 SGHRS and CDR2 YFSETQ. V was shortened by 3 bases and J by 3 bases, with 9 bases between the two germline ends. The CDR3 spans 13 residues. The CDR3 DNA is TGCGCCAGCAGCTACTCGGAGGAAGAGACCCAGTACTTC. Its protein is CASSYSEEETQYF.

J is TRBJ2-7 and V is TRBV28; D unclear. The V end was cut by 6 bases, the J end by 4 bases, with 16 bases between. The germline V gene has CDR1 MDHEN and CDR2 SYDVKM. The CDR3 is made up of 14 amino acids. The CDR3 loop is CASRPGSRVYEQYF. The CDR3 DNA reads as TGTGCCAGCAGGCCCGGGTCAAGAGTTTACGAGCAGTACTTC.

This clone has only a few counts. The chain links TRBV18 to TRBJ1-5; the D is unclear. Germline V gene sequence: CDR1 KGHSH, CDR2 LQKENI. V lost 2 bases and J 4 bases, leaving 9 bases between the germline ends. The CDR3 consists of 14 residues. In DNA form, the CDR3 reads TGTGCCAGCTCACCATTCGAAACTAATCAGCCCCAGCATTTT. This sequence encodes CASSPFETNQPQHF.

The chain has TRBV6-6 and TRBJ2-1; D may correspond to TRBD1 or TRBD2 (5 bases each). The CDR3 has 16 amino acids. CDR1 and CDR2 from the germline V gene are MNHNY and SVGAGI (reference sequence). V dropped 2 bases and J dropped 0 bases, with 11 bases sitting between them. The CDR3, as DNA: TGTGCCAGCAGTTACGAGGGGAAGAGCTCCTACAATGAGCAGTTCTTC. It yields the protein CASSYEGKSSYNEQFF.

The rearrangement joins TRBV28 to TRBJ2-7; 7 bases agree with TRBD1. The V gene end was trimmed by 5 bases and the J gene end by 1 base; junction bases not matched to a gene: 8. CDR1 and CDR2 (germline): MDHEN, SYDVKM. The CDR3 sequence is 15 residues long. The CDR3: CASSPTGVGSYEQYF. The CDR3 nucleotides are TGTGCCAGCAGTCCCACAGGGGTGGGTTCCTACGAGCAGTACTTC.

In its sample, this clone was seen once. The chain uses TRBV5-5 and TRBJ1-2, with 8 nucleotides matching TRBD1. The CDR3 has 13 residues. V lost 4 bases, J lost 5 bases, and 4 bases stayed unmatched. Germline CDR1 is SGHKS and CDR2 is YYEKEE (reference sequence). The CDR3 loop is CASSADRAYGYTF. The DNA for the CDR3 is TGTGCCAGCAGCGCGGACAGGGCGTATGGCTACACCTTC.

V and J are TRBV7-8 and TRBJ2-1; 10 nucleotides match TRBD1. The CDR3 spans 14 residues. With V trimmed by 5 bases and J by 7 bases, 5 bases remained unmatched. Germline V gives CDR1 SGHVS, CDR2 FQNEAQ. CDR3 residues: CASSARDRGNEQFF. For the CDR3, the DNA is TGTGCCAGCAGCGCCCGGGACAGGGGAAATGAGCAGTTCTTC.

The CDR3 nucleotides read TGTGCCAGTAGTATGGACAGATCGCGGAATCAGCCCCAGCATTTT. It codes for CASSMDRSRNQPQHF. The chain combines TRBV19 with TRBJ1-5; possible D gene TRBD1, 6 bases. CDR1 is LNHDA and CDR2 is SQIVND in the germline V gene (reference sequence). V was pared by 3 bases and J by 4 bases, with 13 bases between. The CDR3 extends over 15 amino acids.

The chain is built from TRBV15 and TRBJ2-7; no reliable D call. CDR1 and CDR2 (germline): LNHNV, YYDKDF (reference sequence). V gave up 1 base and J gave up 7 bases, with 14 bases separating them. The CDR3 extends over 14 amino acids. The CDR3: CATSRAGDFVEQYF. DNA for the CDR3: TGTGCCACCAGCAGAGCTGGGGATTTCGTGGAGCAGTACTTC. The variable domain in full, completed from reference TRBV15 and TRBJ2-7, reads DAMVIQNPRYQVTQFGKPVTLSCSQTLNHNVMYWYQQKSSQAPKLLFHYYDKDFNNEADTPDNFQSRRPNTSFCFLDIRSPGLGDTAMYLCATSRAGDFVEQYFGPGTRLTVT.

This rearrangement joins TRBV7-6 to TRBJ2-3, with D possibly being TRBD2 (5 bases). Germline V gene lookup returns CDR1 SGHVS and CDR2 FNYEAQ. V was trimmed by 1 base and J by 0 bases, leaving 11 bases between them. The CDR3 length is 16 residues. DNA for the CDR3: TGTGCCAGCAGCTTAGGGGCCGGCGGGAGCACAGATACGCAGTATTTT. Translation gives CASSLGAGGSTDTQYF. The full variable domain, in which reference TRBV7-6 and TRBJ2-3 provide the parts outside the CDR3, is GAGVSQSPRYKVTKRGQDVALRCDPISGHVSLYWYRQALGQGPEFLTYFNYEAQQDKSGLPNDRFSAERPEGSISTLTIQRTEQRDSAMYRCASSLGAGGSTDTQYFGPGTRLTVL.

The chain carries TRBV21-1 and TRBJ1-2. TRBV21-1 counts as a pseudogene. The CDR3 is made up of 17 amino acids. CDR3 sequence (DNA): TGTGCCAGCAGCTCTGCCCAAGGAGGAGGGAGGTTCTATGGCTACACCTTC. Its translation: CASSSAQGGGRFYGYTF.

The chain joins TRBV28 to TRBJ2-7; 10 nucleotides align to TRBD2. With V trimmed by 7 bases and J by 1 base, 10 bases remained unmatched. Looked up from germline, CDR1 is MDHEN and CDR2 is SYDVKM. The CDR3 sequence is 16 residues long. CDR3 amino acids: CASKLAGESQSYEQYF. CDR3 in DNA: TGTGCCAGCAAGCTAGCGGGAGAGTCCCAATCCTACGAGCAGTACTTC.